These 21 T cell receptor beta chains share one sample of origin, sequenced in a study of T cells after yellow fever vaccination. TCRdb redid the calling of the 5' RACE reads with MiXCR, one entry per CDR3 protein. The sample contains around 300,000 distinct CDR3 sequences, over 4% of which appear only once. The sample was PBMCs, taken 5 days after the yellow fever booster vaccination. The receptors here all came from a man in his late teens or twenties who received the YFV17D yellow fever vaccine.

This clonotype has a count of ten or more. V usage is TRBV5-1 and J usage is TRBJ2-1; TRBD2 aligns across 11 bases. The CDR3 sequence is 15 residues long. V lost 3 bases, J lost 3 bases, and 2 bases stayed unmatched. Looked up from germline, CDR1 is SGHRS and CDR2 is YFSETQ. The CDR3 region has the DNA TGCGCCAGCAGCTCGGGACTAGCGGTCTACAATGAGCAGTTCTTC. As protein: CASSSGLAVYNEQFF.

V usage is TRBV6-5 and J usage is TRBJ1-3; no definite D call. Germline CDR1 reads MNHEY; CDR2 reads SVGAGI. The CDR3 runs to 14 residues. V was shortened by 8 bases and J by 0 bases, with 11 bases between the two germline ends. The chain's CDR3 is CASRPQDSGNTIYF. CDR3 DNA: TGTGCCAGCCGCCCTCAGGACTCTGGAAACACCATATATTTT.

In this sample, this clonotype turned up a few times. The V and J genes are TRBV5-1 and TRBJ1-4; no clear D gene. The V gene's germline CDR1 is SGHRS and CDR2 YFSETQ. CDR3 length: 17 residues. Trimming took 0 bases from V and 0 from J, leaving 12 bases between them. The CDR3 is CASSLGATGTTNEKLFF. The CDR3 coding sequence is TGCGCCAGCAGCTTGGGGGCGACGGGAACAACTAATGAAAAACTGTTTTTT. The entire variable domain, with the rest obtained from reference TRBV5-1 and TRBJ1-4, is as follows: KAGVTQTPRYLIKTRGQQVTLSCSPISGHRSVSWYQQTPGQGLQFLFEYFSETQRNKGNFPGRFSGRQFSNSRSEMNVSTLELGDSALYLCASSLGATGTTNEKLFFGSGTQLSVL.

The chain combines TRBV6-2 or TRBV6-3 with TRBJ2-7; D may be TRBD1 or TRBD2 (5 bases each). The germline gives CDR1 MNHEY, CDR2 SVGEGT. V was cut by 7 bases and J by 3 bases, with 10 bases left in between. The CDR3 sequence is 12 residues long. CDR3 nucleotide sequence: TGTGCCAGCACCGGGACCAACTACGAGCAGTACGTC. Amino acid sequence: CASTGTNYEQYV.

This clonotype showed up just a few times. This may be a read error: a much more frequent sequence differs by one nucleotide. The chain joins TRBV7-2 to TRBJ1-1, with D unresolved. Trimming took 3 bases from V and 1 from J, leaving 6 bases between them. Germline V gene sequence: CDR1 SGHTA, CDR2 FQGNSA. This CDR3 is built from 13 residues. This CDR3 reads CASSFGWNTEAFF. CDR3 bases: TGTGCCAGCAGCTTCGGGTGGAACACTGAAGCTTTCTTT.

This chain uses TRBV5-5 with TRBJ1-1, with 9 bases identical to TRBD1. J was trimmed by 5 bases and V by 0 bases; bases with no gene match: 11. CDR1 and CDR2 from the germline V gene are SGHKS and YYEKEE (reference sequence). There are 17 residues in the CDR3. This CDR3 is CASSLGPGQGRRTEAFF. Written as DNA, the CDR3 is TGTGCCAGCAGCTTGGGTCCGGGACAGGGCAGAAGGACTGAAGCTTTCTTT.

This clonotype came up many times. This chain joins TRBV6-5 and TRBJ1-1, with a possible D match to TRBD1 (5 bases). The V gene lost 1 base and the J gene lost 0 bases, with 12 bases spanning the gap. Germline CDR1 is MNHEY and CDR2 is SVGAGI. This CDR3 has 16 residues. CDR3 amino acids: CASSYWSGTVNTEAFF. Written as DNA, the CDR3 is TGTGCCAGCAGTTACTGGTCCGGGACGGTGAACACTGAAGCTTTCTTT.

At least ten counts were recorded for this clonotype. V is TRBV7-2 and J is TRBJ2-2, with 12 bases fitting TRBD2. The CDR3 loop spans 15 amino acids. The ends lost 1 base at V and 6 bases at J; junction bases unmatched: 0. Germline assignment: CDR1 SGHTA and CDR2 FQGNSA. The CDR3 is CASSLGTSGAGELFF. DNA for the CDR3: TGTGCCAGCAGCTTAGGGACTAGCGGGGCCGGGGAGCTGTTTTTT.

In this sample, this clonotype turned up many times. This chain joins TRBV7-2 and TRBJ2-1; 10 bases agree with TRBD1. The CDR3 has 16 residues. V was clipped by 0 bases and J by 7 bases; unmatched bases: 6. Germline-derived CDR1 and CDR2 are SGHTA and FQGNSA. The CDR3 region has the DNA TGTGCCAGCAGCTTAGCAGGGGACAGGGGAAGAAATGAGCAGTTCTTC. Translating gives CASSLAGDRGRNEQFF.

This clonotype was found many times. The chain is built from TRBV7-2 and TRBJ2-3; no clear D gene. The germline V gene has CDR1 SGHTA and CDR2 FQGNSA. Trimming left V 5 bases short and J 6 bases short, with 9 bases between. CDR3 length: 12 residues. CDR3 nucleotides: TGTGCCAGCAGCCCAAACCAGGATACGCAGTATTTT. Its translation: CASSPNQDTQYF.

The J gene is TRBJ2-1, the V gene TRBV4-1, with 9 positions matching TRBD1. The CDR3 sequence is 14 residues long. V lost 4 bases and J lost 8; bases outside the gene matches: 6. The germline CDR1 and CDR2 sequences are MGHRA and YSYEKL. The CDR3 protein is CASSPPGQGYEQFF. For the CDR3, the DNA is TGCGCCAGCAGCCCACCGGGACAGGGTTATGAGCAGTTCTTC.

This clonotype has just a few counts. The rearrangement uses TRBV4-1 and TRBJ2-1, with 10 nucleotides matching TRBD2. Germline CDR1 MGHRA, CDR2 YSYEKL. V shed 6 bases and J 5 bases; nucleotides not matched to a gene: 7. The CDR3 spans 15 residues. The CDR3 is CASSPGLAANNEQFF. CDR3 DNA: TGCGCCAGCAGTCCCGGACTAGCGGCCAACAATGAGCAGTTCTTC.

This chain links TRBV5-1 with TRBJ1-4, with D unresolved. V shed 0 bases and J shed 6 bases, with 12 bases lying between them. The CDR3 runs to 15 residues. Germline CDR1 reads SGHRS; CDR2 reads YFSETQ. The CDR3 sequence: CASSLVPGSDEKLFF. The DNA for the CDR3 is TGCGCCAGCAGCTTGGTTCCGGGATCGGATGAAAAACTGTTTTTT.

The V gene is TRBV5-6, the J gene TRBJ1-3, with D tentatively TRBD1 (6 bases). V was cut by 1 base and J by 0 bases, with 11 bases left in between. This CDR3 is built from 16 residues. Germline CDR1 reads SGHDT; CDR2 reads YYEEEE. The CDR3 spells CASSLLGGYSGNTIYF. In DNA form, the CDR3 reads TGTGCCAGCAGCTTGTTGGGGGGCTACTCTGGAAACACCATATATTTT. Full variable domain (rest looked up from reference TRBV5-6 and TRBJ1-3): DAGVTQSPTHLIKTRGQQVTLRCSPKSGHDTVSWYQQALGQGPQFIFQYYEEEERQRGNFPDRFSGHQFPNYSSELNVNALLLGDSALYLCASSLLGGYSGNTIYFGEGSWLTVV.

The chain joins TRBV30 to TRBJ1-3; D gene ambiguous. Germline assignment: CDR1 GTSNPN and CDR2 SVGIG (reference sequence). The CDR3 sequence is 13 residues long. Trimming took off 8 bases at V and 4 bases at J, with 15 bases between the two ends. As DNA, the CDR3 is TGTGCCGTCGCAGTGGCCGGGGGAAACACCATATATTTT. Protein sequence: CAVAVAGGNTIYF. Supplemented by reference TRBV30 and TRBJ1-3, the full variable domain reads SQTIHQWPATLVQPVGSPLSLECTVEGTSNPNLYWYRQAAGRGLQLLFYSVGIGQISSEVPQNLSASRPQDRQFILSSKKLLLSDSGFYLCAVAVAGGNTIYFGEGSWLTVV.

The chain is built from TRBV20-1 and TRBJ1-6; tentative D call: TRBD1 (6 bases). The CDR3 runs 12 residues. Germline V gene sequence: CDR1 DFQATT, CDR2 SNEGSKA (reference sequence). Trimming left V 7 bases short and J 8 bases short, with 12 bases between. The CDR3 DNA is TGCAGTGTCTTGGCAGGGGATTCACCCCTCCACTTT. This sequence encodes CSVLAGDSPLHF.

This clonotype appeared many times. The chain has TRBV5-1 and TRBJ1-1, with 9 bases fitting TRBD1. Trimming cost V 3 bases and J 4 bases; bases outside gene matches: 10. CDR3 length: 16 amino acids. Germline V CDR1 and CDR2: SGHRS, YFSETQ. The CDR3 DNA is TGCGCCAGCAGCTCAGCCCCACAGGGGGCGAGCACTGAAGCTTTCTTT. Translation: CASSSAPQGASTEAFF.

This clonotype has just a few counts. CDR3 nucleotide sequence: TGTGCCATCGGAGAGGGGAGGGGAGGTGCTGGCGAGCAGTACTTC. This codes for CAIGEGRGGAGEQYF. The rearrangement uses TRBV10-3 and TRBJ2-7; the match to TRBD2 covers 7 bases. Germline values: CDR1 ENHRY, CDR2 SYGVKD. Trimming took 8 bases from V and 6 from J; bases not matched to a gene: 16. This CDR3 comprises 15 residues.

This clonotype was counted ten times or more. The V gene is TRBV7-3, the J gene TRBJ1-1; weak D call: TRBD1 (5 bases). The germline gives CDR1 SGHTA, CDR2 FQGTGA. V gave up 8 bases and J gave up 6 bases, with 13 bases separating them. The CDR3 is 12 residues long. CDR3 in amino acids: CASGPQGSEAFF. In DNA, the CDR3 is TGTGCCAGCGGACCCCAGGGTTCTGAAGCTTTCTTT.

This chain connects TRBV6-5 to TRBJ2-7; 10 bases agree with TRBD1. V lost 2 bases, J lost 3 bases, and 4 bases stayed unmatched. Germline CDR1 MNHEY, CDR2 SVGAGI. CDR3 size: 15 residues. The CDR3 region has the DNA TGTGCCAGCAGTTACACGGGGGACAGGGGCTACGAGCAGTACTTC. It encodes CASSYTGDRGYEQYF.

The chain couples TRBV20-1 to TRBJ1-1; 9 bases are a match to TRBD1. CDR3 size: 13 residues. Germline V gene lookup returns CDR1 DFQATT and CDR2 SNEGSKA (reference sequence). The V and J ends lost 5 bases and 5 bases, in that order; junction bases with no gene match: 6. The CDR3 loop reads CSARGTGRTEAFF. The DNA for the CDR3 is TGCAGTGCTCGAGGGACAGGGAGGACTGAAGCTTTCTTT.